This T cell receptor beta chain was obtained from a study of T cell repertoires in cytomegalovirus infection. The wider study: The study used recently identified HLA-C-restricted and well-studied HLA-B-restricted CMV epitopes. Both a matching HLA type and CMV infection were indicated by public TCR beta signatures. Study-level results: CMV-specific TCR beta clonotypes restricted by HLA-C dominated the ex vivo response.

TCRdb reprocessed the reads via MiXCR and lists one record per CDR3 protein. Counted here are 640,000 or so distinct CDR3 sequences, 30% to 35% occurring once; the ten biggest clones make up 18%. The CDR3 covers 15 residues. With 3 bases removed from V and 1 base from J, the gap between germline ends came to 11 bases. In regard to this clonotype: What it binds is unknown.

Sample: cultured PBMCs, taken from culture after CMV antigen stimulation. The sequence was collected from a human donor in good health (CMV status not recorded). Some clones in this sample may be carry-over from other donors' samples. This chain uses TRBV12-3 or TRBV12-4 with TRBJ2-3, with a possible D match to TRBD2 (6 bases). Here the CDR3 DNA reads TGTGCCAGCAGTTTCGGCGGGGCCCGCACAGATACGCAGTATTTT. Translation: CASSFGGARTDTQYF.